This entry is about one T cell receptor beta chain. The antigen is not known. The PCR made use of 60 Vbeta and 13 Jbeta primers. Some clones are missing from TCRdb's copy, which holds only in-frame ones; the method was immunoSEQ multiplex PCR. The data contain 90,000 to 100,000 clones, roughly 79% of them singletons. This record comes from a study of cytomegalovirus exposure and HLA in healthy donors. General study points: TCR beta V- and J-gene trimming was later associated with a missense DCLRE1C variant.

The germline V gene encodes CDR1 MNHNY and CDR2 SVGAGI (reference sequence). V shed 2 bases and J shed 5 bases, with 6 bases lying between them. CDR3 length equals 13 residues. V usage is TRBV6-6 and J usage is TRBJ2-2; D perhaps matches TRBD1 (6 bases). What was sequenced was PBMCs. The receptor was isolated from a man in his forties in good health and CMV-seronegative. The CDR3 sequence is CASSYGTTGELFF. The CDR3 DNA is TGTGCCAGCAGTTACGGGACAACCGGGGAGCTGTTTTTT.